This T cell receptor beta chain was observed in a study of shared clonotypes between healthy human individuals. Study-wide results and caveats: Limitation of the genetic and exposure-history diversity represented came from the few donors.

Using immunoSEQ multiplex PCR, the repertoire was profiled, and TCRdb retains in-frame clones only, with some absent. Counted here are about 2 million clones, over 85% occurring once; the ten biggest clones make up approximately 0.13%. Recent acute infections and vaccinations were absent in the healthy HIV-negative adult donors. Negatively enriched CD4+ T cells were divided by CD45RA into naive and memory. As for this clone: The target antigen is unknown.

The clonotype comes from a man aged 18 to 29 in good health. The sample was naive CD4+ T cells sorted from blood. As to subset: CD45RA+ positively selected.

The CDR3 reads CASSGYEQYF. The DNA for the CDR3 is TGTGCCAGCAGCGGCTACGAGCAGTACTTC. This chain joins TRBV9 and TRBJ2-7; no clear D. The V gene lost 3 bases and the J gene lost 3 bases, with 1 base spanning the gap. CDR1 and CDR2 (germline): SGDLS, YYNGEE. The CDR3 has 10 amino acids.